This is a list of T cell receptor beta chains from one sample in a study of T cell repertoires in cytomegalovirus infection. These receptors are not linked to any known antigen. TCRdb used MiXCR to reprocess the reads, holding one entry per CDR3 protein. In the table there are about 920,000 distinct CDR3 sequences, around a third of which are singletons. The sequencing here drew on cultured CD8+ T cells from PBMCs, taken from culture after CMV antigen stimulation. The receptors come from a human donor in good health (CMV status not recorded). Some clones in this sample may be carry-over from other donors' samples. Both conserved end residues are part of each CDR3. Each record gives: J gene, V gene, D gene, clone size, CDR3 DNA, CDR3 protein. The D gene is left open where the match is weak. Part of the rows lack a size; the others show once, few, many or a class for expanded clones.

TRBJ2-7 | TRBV2 | . | . | TGTGCCAGCAGTGAAATGATCTCCTACGAGCAGTACTTC | CASSEMISYEQYF
TRBJ1-6 | TRBV7-2 | TRBD1 | many | TGTGCCAGCAGCCCGGGCCGACAGGGGTATTTGAGCTCCTATAATTCACCCCTCCACTTT | CASSPGRQGYLSSYNSPLHF
TRBJ2-1 | TRBV5-4 | TRBD1 | . | TGTGCCAGCAGGCGACAGGGGGCGCCTATCAATGAGCAGTTCTTC | CASRRQGAPINEQFF
TRBJ2-2 | TRBV7-6 | TRBD2 | . | TGTGCCAGCAGCTCCACGGGGAGGGGGAACACCGGGGAGCTGTTTTTT | CASSSTGRGNTGELFF
TRBJ1-3 | TRBV29-1 | . | few | TGCAGCGCGTTACGAGGGATCGATGGAAACACCATATATTTT | CSALRGIDGNTIYF
TRBJ1-5 | TRBV7-8 | TRBD1 | many | TGTGCCAGCAGCGGATACACAGGGGTCAATCAGCCCCAGCATTTT | CASSGYTGVNQPQHF
TRBJ1-5 | TRBV28 | TRBD1 | many | TGTGCCAGCAGTCCGCCCGACAGGGATCCCAATCAGCCCCAGCATTTT | CASSPPDRDPNQPQHF
TRBJ1-2 | TRBV18 | . | few | TGTGCCAGCTCACCGGGAGGGGTAGACTATGGCTACACCTTC | CASSPGGVDYGYTF
TRBJ1-2 | TRBV14 | . | once | TGTGCCAGCAGCCAAGCCAGGGGCTATGGCTACACCTTC | CASSQARGYGYTF
TRBJ1-2 | TRBV12-3/TRBV12-4 | . | few | TGTGCCACCACCCAGGGACATTCTGAGGGCTACACCTTC | CATTQGHSEGYTF
TRBJ2-1 | TRBV14 | TRBD2 | few | TGTGCCAGCAGCCAAGGCATACTAGCGGAATACAATGAGCAGTTCTTC | CASSQGILAEYNEQFF
TRBJ2-1 | TRBV4-1 | . | few | TGCGCCAGCAGCCAAGCGAGGGTGCATGAGCAGTTCTTC | CASSQARVHEQFF
TRBJ1-1 | TRBV12-3/TRBV12-4 | . | . | TGTGCCAGCAGTTTAGGGGAAATCAACACTGAAGCTTTCTTT | CASSLGEINTEAFF
TRBJ1-5 | TRBV6-6 | . | . | TGTGCCAGCAGTTACGTTCGGGGTGGACCCAATCAGCCCCAGCATTTT | CASSYVRGGPNQPQHF
TRBJ2-3 | TRBV11-3 | . | . | TGTGCCAGCAGCGAGAATATGGGTTCTCACACAGATACGCAGTATTTT | CASSENMGSHTDTQYF
TRBJ1-3 | TRBV27 | . | few | TGTGCCAGCAGTCCCGCTTGGGGGTTCGGAGGAAACACCATATATTTT | CASSPAWGFGGNTIYF
TRBJ1-1 | TRBV24-1 | . | . | TGTGCCACCCAAGGAAACCAGCCATACACTGAAGCTTTCTTT | CATQGNQPYTEAFF
TRBJ2-7 | TRBV7-2 | . | . | TGTGCCAGCAGTTACTACATAGGGGCAGGGGGGGTCGAGCAGTACTTC | CASSYYIGAGGVEQYF
TRBJ2-1 | TRBV10-3 | TRBD2 | few | TGTGCCATCAGTGAGGTTAGCGGGGAAATAAACAATGAGCAGTTCTTC | CAISEVSGEINNEQFF
TRBJ1-5 | TRBV25-1 | TRBD1 | . | TGTGCCAGCAGCTTCTGGACAGGGGATCAGCATTTT | CASSFWTGDQHF